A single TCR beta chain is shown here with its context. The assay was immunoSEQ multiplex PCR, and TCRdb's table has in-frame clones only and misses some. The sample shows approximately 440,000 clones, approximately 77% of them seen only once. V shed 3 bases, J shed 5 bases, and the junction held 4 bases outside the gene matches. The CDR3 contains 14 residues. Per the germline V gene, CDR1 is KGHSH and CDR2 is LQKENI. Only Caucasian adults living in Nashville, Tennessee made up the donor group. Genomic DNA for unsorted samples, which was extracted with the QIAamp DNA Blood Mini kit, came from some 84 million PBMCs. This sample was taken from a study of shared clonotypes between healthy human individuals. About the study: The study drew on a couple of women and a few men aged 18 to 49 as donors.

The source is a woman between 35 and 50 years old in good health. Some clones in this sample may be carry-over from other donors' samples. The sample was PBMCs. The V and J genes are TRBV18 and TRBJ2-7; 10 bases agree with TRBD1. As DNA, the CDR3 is TGTGCCAGCTCACCCCGGGACAGGGGCCACGAGCAGTACTTC. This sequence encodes CASSPRDRGHEQYF.